The next 15 T cell receptor beta chains were all read from a single sample in a study of shared clonotypes between healthy human individuals. Profiling relied on immunoSEQ multiplex PCR, and the TCRdb table lists in-frame clones only, not all of them. The repertoire holds roughly 500,000 clones, less than 80% seen once, with roughly 13% in the top ten. Sequencing input: PBMCs. Receptors were obtained from a woman aged 40 to 50 in good health. Some clones in this sample may be carry-over from other donors' samples.

This clone was seen ten or more times. This sequence joins TRBV29-1 and TRBJ1-5; D perhaps matches TRBD1 (6 bases). V lost 6 bases and J 3 bases, leaving 15 bases between the germline ends. The CDR3 is 14 residues long. Germline CDR1 and CDR2: SQVTM and ANQGSEA. CDR3 region: CSVQEGHNNQPQHF. The CDR3 DNA reads TGCAGCGTCCAGGAGGGACATAACAATCAGCCCCAGCATTTT.

This rearrangement joins TRBV9 to TRBJ2-3, with TRBD1 matching 10 bases. After removal of 3 bases from V and 7 bases from J, the junction contained 8 bases not matched to a gene. Looked up from germline, CDR1 is SGDLS and CDR2 is YYNGEE. This CDR3 spans 15 amino acids. CDR3 nucleotide sequence: TGTGCCAGCAGCGGATCCGGGACAGGGGCCAATACGCAGTATTTT. This codes for CASSGSGTGANTQYF. Drawing the rest from reference TRBV9 and TRBJ2-3, the complete variable domain is DSGVTQTPKHLITATGQRVTLRCSPRSGDLSVYWYQQSLDQGLQFLIQYYNGEERAKGNILERFSAQQFPDLHSELNLSSLELGDSALYFCASSGSGTGANTQYFGPGTRLTVL.

Note on this clone: A read error is the likely source, as a far larger clone sits one nucleotide away. This specimen includes other DNA sequences encoding the same CDR3. The chain combines TRBV4-2 with TRBJ1-2; TRBD1 matches at 7 bases. The length of the CDR3 is 18 residues. The germline CDR1 and CDR2 sequences are LGHNA and YNFKEQ. For the CDR3, the DNA is TGTGCCAGCAGCCACGCCACCCCTGACAGGGTTCCTGGCTATGGTTACACCTTC. It codes for CASSHATPDRVPGYGYTF.

This clone was observed a single time. The chain couples TRBV4-3 to TRBJ2-1; D uncertain. Germline values: CDR1 LGHNA, CDR2 YSLEER. This CDR3 region has 15 residues. Trimming removed 1 base at V and 6 bases at J, with 13 bases between. The CDR3 reads CASSQVGSPLNEQFF. CDR3 DNA sequence: TGCGCCAGCAGCCAAGTGGGATCCCCCCTCAATGAGCAGTTCTTC.

V gene TRBV27 combines with J gene TRBJ2-1; 7 positions agree with TRBD2. Germline V gene lookup returns CDR1 MNHEY and CDR2 SMNVEV (reference sequence). The CDR3 spans 18 residues. The junction had 16 bases not matched to a gene; V was cut back by 4 bases and J by 4 bases. The chain's CDR3 is CASSSPTHARGSYNEQFF. As DNA, the CDR3 is TGTGCCAGCAGTTCTCCAACCCACGCCCGCGGGAGTTACAATGAGCAGTTCTTC.

This chain joins TRBV28 and TRBJ1-5; D gene uncertain. V was shortened by 6 bases and J by 14 bases, with 26 bases between the two germline ends. The CDR3 consists of 15 residues. CDR1 and CDR2 (germline): MDHEN, SYDVKM. Here the CDR3 DNA reads TGTGCCAGCAGCTTAAAGAGGCACCGACCCGCCTTTGAGCATTTT. It translates to CASSLKRHRPAFEHF.

The CDR3 DNA sequence: TGTGCCAGCTCACCAAAGACTAGCGGTAGCACAGATACGCAGTATTTT. Protein product: CASSPKTSGSTDTQYF. The chain links TRBV18 to TRBJ2-3; 9 bases agree with TRBD2. Trimming at V came to 2 bases and at J to 0 bases, leaving 3 bases not matched to a gene. Germline CDR1 reads KGHSH; CDR2 reads LQKENI. The CDR3 spans 16 residues. Full variable domain (missing parts from reference TRBV18 and TRBJ2-3): NAGVMQNPRHLVRRRGQEARLRCSPMKGHSHVYWYRQLPEEGLKFMVYLQKENIIDESGMPKERFSAEFPKEGPSILRIQQVVRGDSAAYFCASSPKTSGSTDTQYFGPGTRLTVL.

The chain uses TRBV7-3 and TRBJ2-1; D call uncertain. In germline, CDR1 is SGHTA, CDR2 FQGTGA. The CDR3 is made up of 13 amino acids. The ends were cut back, 0 bases at V and 10 bases at J, with 10 bases in the middle. The CDR3 here is CASSLTRSGEQFF. CDR3 bases: TGTGCCAGCAGCTTAACCAGGTCTGGCGAGCAGTTCTTC.

The rearrangement joins TRBV6-5 to TRBJ2-7, with D hard to call. Trimming took 1 base from V and 7 from J, leaving 17 bases between them. Germline V gene lookup returns CDR1 MNHEY and CDR2 SVGAGI. The CDR3 sequence is 15 residues long. DNA of the CDR3: TGTGCCAGCAGTTACTTGGCTCTCGGTTCAGGTGAGCAGTACTTC. It encodes CASSYLALGSGEQYF.

The chain joins TRBV4-1 to TRBJ1-2; 9 nucleotides match TRBD1. This CDR3 is 15 amino acids long. Unmatched junction bases numbered 6, after V lost 4 bases and J lost 3 bases. Germline values: CDR1 MGHRA, CDR2 YSYEKL. CDR3 sequence (DNA): TGCGCCAGCAGCCGGGGGACAGGGATGGACTATGGCTACACCTTC. As protein: CASSRGTGMDYGYTF.

This chain joins TRBV4-1 and TRBJ2-3; 8 nucleotides agree with TRBD2. The CDR3 runs to 15 residues. In germline, CDR1 is MGHRA, CDR2 YSYEKL. The V and J ends lost 0 bases and 3 bases, in that order; junction bases with no gene match: 2. For the CDR3, the DNA is TGCGCCAGCAGCCAAGAGGCTAGCGGGACAGATACGCAGTATTTT. Translating it yields CASSQEASGTDTQYF.

This clone was picked up a small number of times. This CDR3 is CSVDASGSGDTQYF. Here the CDR3 DNA reads TGCAGCGTTGACGCTAGCGGGAGCGGAGATACGCAGTATTTT. The chain links TRBV29-1 to TRBJ2-3; 10 bases fit TRBD2. V lost 3 bases, J lost 5 bases, and 5 bases stayed unmatched. This CDR3 is 14 amino acids long. Germline values: CDR1 SQVTM, CDR2 ANQGSEA.

The V gene is TRBV18, the J gene TRBJ2-1, with 16 nucleotides matching TRBD2. With 1 base clipped from V and 1 base from J, the junction kept 4 bases outside the gene matches. The CDR3 totals 19 residues. Germline CDR1 KGHSH, CDR2 LQKENI. The CDR3 reads CASSPRGLAGGPSYNEQFF. The CDR3 DNA reads as TGTGCCAGCTCACCACGGGGACTAGCGGGAGGGCCTTCCTACAATGAGCAGTTCTTC.

V and J are TRBV18 and TRBJ2-6; 9 bases fit TRBD1. CDR1 is KGHSH and CDR2 is LQKENI in the germline V gene. This CDR3 has 20 amino acids. The J segment lost 0 bases and the V segment lost 1 base, leaving 10 bases of the junction unmatched. The CDR3 sequence is CASSPLRGTGIISGANVLTF. CDR3 DNA sequence: TGTGCCAGCTCACCACTCCGTGGGACAGGGATTATCTCTGGGGCCAACGTCCTGACTTTC.

This sequence joins TRBV7-2 and TRBJ1-2, with 10 bases aligning to TRBD1. The CDR3 is 15 residues long. Looked up from germline, CDR1 is SGHTA and CDR2 is FQGNSA. J gave up 9 bases and V 8 bases, and 15 bases lay outside the gene matches. CDR3 sequence: CASWSERGTGARYTF. CDR3 DNA sequence: TGTGCCAGCTGGTCCGAAAGAGGGACAGGGGCTCGCTACACCTTC.